This T cell receptor beta chain appears in the sequencing data of a study of blood T cells in healthy people across ages. A remark on this clonotype: The antigen is not known.

For every donor, a draw yielded 9.5 to 10 milliliters of peripheral blood. Alongside a J-beta primer mix, a sample-barcoded 5' primer served in a second PCR lasting roughly 6 to 11 cycles. Using its own MiXCR run on the 5' RACE reads, TCRdb lists one record per CDR3 protein. In the table there are hundreds of thousands of distinct CDR3 sequences, under 80% of which are singletons. Findings and limits, study-wide: Relative to aged donors, long-lived donors carried more naive CD4+ cells and displayed higher diversity. Estimated diversity across one million T cells was deemed an underestimate.

The CDR3 loop spans 15 amino acids. J was trimmed by 3 bases and V by 5 bases; bases with no gene match: 3. Germline assignment: CDR1 MDHEN and CDR2 SYDVKM. The chain employs TRBV28 and TRBJ2-2, with 10 nucleotides matching TRBD2. Specimen: blood. The TCR was taken from a young man in good health. The CDR3 nucleotides read TGTGCCAGCAGTAGAGCGGGGGGGTACACCGGGGAGCTGTTTTTT. The encoded protein is CASSRAGGYTGELFF.